This T cell receptor (beta chain) originates from a study of cytomegalovirus exposure and HLA in healthy donors. Study-wide findings and caveats: Analysis performed later showed TCR beta chains linked to HLA being more clonally expanded than equally common others. Excluded were some V segments that proved indistinguishable, including TRBV6-2 and TRBV6-3.

With 60 Vbeta and 13 Jbeta primers, the PCR was carried out. Assay: immunoSEQ multiplex PCR; the TCRdb copy retains only in-frame clones and omits some. The data contain some 120,000 clones, over 70% of them seen just once; the ten biggest clones take up around 1.5%. This CDR3 spans 14 amino acids. The V gene lost 0 bases and the J gene lost 2 bases, with 7 bases spanning the gap. In germline, CDR1 is ENHRY, CDR2 SYGVKD. A note on this clone: Its specificity is not known.

The genes are TRBV10-3 and TRBJ1-1; the D gene is possibly TRBD1 (5 bases). The sequence came from a woman aged 18-30 years in good health and CMV-seronegative. The sample taken for sequencing was PBMCs. The CDR3 nucleotides read TGTGCCATCAGTGAGTCTACAGGTAACACTGAAGCTTTCTTT. Its protein product is CAISESTGNTEAFF.